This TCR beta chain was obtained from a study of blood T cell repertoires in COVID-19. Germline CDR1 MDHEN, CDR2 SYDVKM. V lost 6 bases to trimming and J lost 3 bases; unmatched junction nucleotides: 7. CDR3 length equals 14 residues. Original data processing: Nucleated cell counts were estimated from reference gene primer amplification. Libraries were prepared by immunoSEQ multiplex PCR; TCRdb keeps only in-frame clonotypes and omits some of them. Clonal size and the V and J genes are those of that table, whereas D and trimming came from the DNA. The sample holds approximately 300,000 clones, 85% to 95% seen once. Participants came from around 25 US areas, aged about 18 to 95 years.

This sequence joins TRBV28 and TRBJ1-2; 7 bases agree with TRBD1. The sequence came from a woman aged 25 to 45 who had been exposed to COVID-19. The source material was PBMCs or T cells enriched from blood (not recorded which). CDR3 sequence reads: CASSRQGADYGYTF. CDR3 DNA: TGTGCCAGCAGCCGACAGGGCGCGGACTATGGCTACACCTTC.